The entry that follows covers one TCR beta chain sequence. Its binding antigen is unknown. Base-call qualities are not available, and no considerably larger clone is one nucleotide away. The germline V gene sets CDR1 to SGHRS and CDR2 to YFSETQ. The CDR3 runs 16 amino acids, cysteine and phenylalanine included. Left in the record is the CDR3 DNA by itself, 48 bases read in frame from the first base. V is clipped by 0 bases and J by 4 bases, and the sequence between their germline boundaries is 14 bases long. Library construction relied on 5' RACE. Sequencing was carried out with an Illumina HiSeq 2500. A second PCR of 7 to 11 cycles was run with a J-beta primer mix and a sample-barcoded 5' primer. A template-switch 5' adaptor carrying 12 random nucleotides introduced a unique molecular identifier onto each TCR beta cDNA molecule. At least 3 million CDR3-containing paired-end reads were obtained from each sample. All of the RNA was converted into first-strand cDNA using the Mint cDNA synthesis kit, with a TRBC-specific oligonucleotide serving as the primer. After uracil-DNA glycosylase treatment, a first 18-cycle PCR used universal primers M1SS and BC2_uni_R on all cDNA. Concerning the study's data processing: For normalization, 1 million high-quality reads were randomly selected from each sample, with every read carrying a distinct molecular identifier. Instead of being binned into consensus sequences, reads with shared molecular identifiers were discarded. MiTCR, run with a Q25 quality threshold and the strictest error-elimination algorithm, handled CDR3 identification, clonotype clustering and error correction. Lower-bound total TCR beta diversity was estimated with a nonparametric unseen species model using Euler transformation. The public reads were run again by TCRdb, first through fastp at Q25 and then through MiXCR, and only productive beta chains were kept. Each CDR3 protein appears once, grouped with its most common genes and DNA. None of the V and J calls come from the authors' own analysis; TCRdb made them. A total of roughly 680,000 distinct CDR3 sequences appear in this sample, 45% to 60% of them only once. About 13% of the sample rests with the top ten.

Systemically healthy Caucasian individuals from Russia, 39 in total and aged roughly 6 to 100 years, were included as donors. Each donor gave 9 to 10 milliliters of peripheral blood, collected into EDTA-treated Vacutainer tubes. Ficoll-Paque density-gradient centrifugation was used to isolate PBMCs, with at least 7 million per sample. Total RNA was extracted from PBMCs with Trizol reagent, with at least 5.5 micrograms obtained per sample. Naive CD45RAhigh/CD27high T cell percentages were measured by flow cytometry on a PBMC aliquot from every donor. The data were taken from a study of blood T cells in healthy people across ages (dated by TCRdb to between 2015 and 2017). For the wider study: In model experiments, template switching captured about one uniquely barcoded TCR beta cDNA molecule for every two T cells. To track age-related changes in TCR beta repertoire diversity, the study relied on deep sequencing normalized with unique cDNA molecular identifiers. The donors were divided into four age groups: young (average about 15 years), middle-aged (roughly 42), aged (around 59) and long-lived (approximately 74). To avoid experimental bias, donors of different ages were randomly spread across the sequencing lanes. The study analyzed two additional independent replicas of 1 million unique cDNA reads from the same blood draw for two donors, one aged 18 to 30 and one aged 80 or older.

What the authors observed across the whole study: The CMV infection status of donors was not known, potentially confounding age-related changes in expanded clonotypes. A strong correlation was found between observed TCR beta diversity and the percentage of naive T cells measured by flow cytometry. The long-lived group showed more naive CD4+ T cells, fewer expanded clones and increased TCR diversity than the aged group, suggesting age selection. Observed TCR beta diversity per million T cells fell roughly linearly with age, and a significant reduction was already apparent by age roughly 40. Estimates of total diversity based on one million sequenced T cells were regarded as lower bounds and as underestimates. Bulk unsorted PBMC profiling prevented conclusive comparison of naive and antigen-experienced compartments.

The material sequenced was blood. This receptor was taken from a woman of 80 years or more in good health. This sequence uses TRBV5-1 and TRBJ2-1; a weak D assignment points to TRBD1 (6 bases agree). CDR3 reads: CASSLEYRTAYNEQFF. The DNA sequence follows: TGCGCCAGCAGCTTGGAATATCGGACAGCGTACAATGAGCAGTTCTTC.